What follows is one T cell receptor beta chain and its context. Here immunoSEQ multiplex PCR was the method, and the copy in TCRdb shows in-frame clones only, minus some. This table has about 460,000 clones, 80% to 90% appearing once. The data belong to a study of Ad26.COV2.S vaccination and SARS-CoV-2 variants. Treatment here: around 19 received Ad26.COV2.S at low or high dose, single or two shots; several received placebo; per-sample allocation not given. It was on day 63 after the first vaccine or placebo injection that samples were taken. The specimen was peripheral blood, collected in a trial of Ad26.COV2.S vaccine versus placebo. This clonotype was sampled from a person between 18 and 65 years old who received the Ad26.COV2.S COVID-19 vaccine or a placebo.

CDR3 sequence (DNA): TGTGCCAGCTCACCAGAGGCAGGGCCCCACGAGCAGTACTTC. Protein sequence: CASSPEAGPHEQYF. This rearrangement joins TRBV18 to TRBJ2-7; possibly TRBD1 for D (5 bases). V was shortened by 2 bases and J by 5 bases, with 13 bases between the two germline ends. Germline assignment: CDR1 KGHSH and CDR2 LQKENI. The CDR3 totals 14 residues.